This paragraph covers one TCR beta chain sequence. The data belong to a study of blood T cell repertoires in COVID-19. Trimming removed 3 bases from V and 1 base from J; junction bases left unmatched: 6. Germline lookup yields CDR1 SGHNT and CDR2 YYREEE (reference sequence). The CDR3 is 15 residues long. Here immunoSEQ multiplex PCR was the method, and the copy in TCRdb shows in-frame clones only, minus some. The table includes some 70,000 clones, roughly 80% detected once. This TCR derives from an older woman with acute or convalescent COVID-19. The rearrangement joins TRBV5-4 to TRBJ1-1; 7 positions agree with TRBD1. The sample taken for sequencing was peripheral blood. CDR3 region: CASSWVDRPNTEAFF. The DNA for the CDR3 is TGTGCCAGCAGCTGGGTGGACAGGCCGAACACTGAAGCTTTCTTT. Combining the CDR3 with reference TRBV5-4 and TRBJ1-1 gives the whole variable domain ETGVTQSPTHLIKTRGQQVTLRCSSQSGHNTVSWYQQALGQGPQFIFQYYREEENGRGNFPPRFSGLQFPNYSSELNVNALELDDSALYLCASSWVDRPNTEAFFGQGTRLTVV.